This T cell receptor (beta chain) was found in a study of T-cell reconstitution after alpha-beta-depleted transplantation in children. Looked up from germline, CDR1 is SGHTA and CDR2 is FQGNSA. V was clipped by 3 bases and J by 8 bases, with 5 bases between them. CDR3 size: 12 residues. Library preparation (for TCRbeta) was performed with unique molecular identifiers. TCRdb ran MiXCR on the PCR reads and lists one entry per CDR3 protein. The sample lists 400,000 to 500,000 distinct CDR3 sequences; 11% were seen once. This clonotype was counted many times. V usage is TRBV7-2 and J usage is TRBJ1-6; D uncertain. Sequenced material: PBMCs from the stem cell graft donor, taken from the stem cell graft. This TCR was recovered from a human donor who donated a stem cell graft to a child with acute myeloid leukemia. The CDR3 DNA is TGTGCCAGCAGCTTTTTAGATTCACCCCTCCACTTT. Translating gives CASSFLDSPLHF.